A selection of T cell receptor beta chains follows, all from one sample in a study of blood T cell repertoires in COVID-19. Assay used: immunoSEQ multiplex PCR; TCRdb lists only in-frame clones, some missing. Of approximately 260,000 clones listed, 90% are singletons. The sequenced sample was peripheral blood. These receptors were taken from a woman in her fifties or sixties with COVID-19, enrolled during active disease. CDR3s include the opening cysteine and the closing phenylalanine or tryptophan. A D gene is named only where the DNA matches it firmly. Size tells how often a clone was seen (once, few, many) or the class of an expanded clone, and some rows leave it out.

V: TRBV11-3
J: TRBJ1-1
size: .
length: 13
D: .
DNA: TGTGCCAGCAGCCTAGGGAGGGCCACTGAAGCTTTCTTT
CDR3: CASSLGRATEAFF

V: TRBV6-6
J: TRBJ1-2
size: .
length: 13
D: .
DNA: TGTGCCAGCAGTTACGACCCTAGCCGTCGGATGACCTTC
CDR3: CASSYDPSRRMTF

V: TRBV12-3/TRBV12-4
J: TRBJ1-2
size: .
length: 13
D: .
DNA: TGTGCCAGCAGCTCCGACAGGACCTATGGCTACACCTTC
CDR3: CASSSDRTYGYTF

V: TRBV7-6
J: TRBJ1-1
size: once
length: 14
D: TRBD1
DNA: TGTGCCAGCAGCTTGAGACAGGGGAACACTGAAGCTTTCTTT
CDR3: CASSLRQGNTEAFF

V: TRBV6-5
J: TRBJ1-5
size: .
length: 13
D: .
DNA: TGTGCCAGCCAAGCCGGAGACAATCAGCCCCAGCATTTT
CDR3: CASQAGDNQPQHF

V: TRBV11-3
J: TRBJ2-1
size: .
length: 12
D: .
DNA: TGTGCCAGCAGCTCCTACAGCAATGAGCAGTTCTTC
CDR3: CASSSYSNEQFF

V: TRBV5-1
J: TRBJ1-1
size: .
length: 14
D: .
DNA: TGCGCCAGCAGCCCCCGGGACATGAACACTGAAGCTTTCTTT
CDR3: CASSPRDMNTEAFF

V: TRBV7-9
J: TRBJ2-3
size: .
length: 14
D: .
DNA: TGTGCCAGCAGCTTAGTAGGGGGTGCAGATACGCAGTATTTT
CDR3: CASSLVGGADTQYF

V: TRBV5-1
J: TRBJ2-2
size: .
length: 15
D: .
DNA: TGCGCCAGCAGCTTGAGTGGACAGCTAAGGGGGGAGCTGTTTTTT
CDR3: CASSLSGQLRGELFF

V: TRBV7-2
J: TRBJ2-4
size: once
length: 15
D: TRBD1
DNA: TGTGCCAGCAGCTTTTGGACAGGGGCCAAAAACATTCAGTACTTC
CDR3: CASSFWTGAKNIQYF

V: TRBV4-3
J: TRBJ1-2
size: .
length: 16
D: TRBD1
DNA: TGCGCCAGCAGCCGAGGTTCGCAGGGGGCTGGGTATGGCTACACCTTC
CDR3: CASSRGSQGAGYGYTF

V: TRBV6-6
J: TRBJ1-4
size: .
length: 16
D: TRBD1
DNA: TGTGCCAGCAGCCTAGACAGGGCCGCAACTAATGAAAAACTGTTTTTT
CDR3: CASSLDRAATNEKLFF

V: TRBV7-9
J: TRBJ1-4
size: .
length: 15
D: .
DNA: TGTGCCAGCAGCTTAGTTCAGGGGTCAAATGAAAAACTGTTTTTT
CDR3: CASSLVQGSNEKLFF

V: TRBV4-3
J: TRBJ1-4
size: .
length: 17
D: TRBD1
DNA: TGCGCCAGCAGCCGGTCGGACAGGCCCTTACGGAATGAAAAACTGTTTTTT
CDR3: CASSRSDRPLRNEKLFF

V: TRBV6-1
J: TRBJ1-6
size: .
length: 14
D: TRBD1
DNA: TGTGCCAGCAGTGAAGGACAGGGGAGGTCACCCCTCCACTTT
CDR3: CASSEGQGRSPLHF

V: TRBV27
J: TRBJ2-7
size: .
length: 15
D: TRBD1
DNA: TGTGCCAGCAGCCCCGGGACAGGGGAGATATACGAGCAGTACTTC
CDR3: CASSPGTGEIYEQYF

V: TRBV28
J: TRBJ2-2
size: .
length: 15
D: .
DNA: TGTGCCAGCAGTTCCCCGGGACTCTACACCGGGGAGCTGTTTTTT
CDR3: CASSSPGLYTGELFF

V: TRBV30
J: TRBJ1-2
size: .
length: 13
D: TRBD1
DNA: TGTGCCCGGAGTGATAACAGGGGGCTTGGCTACACCTTC
CDR3: CARSDNRGLGYTF

V: TRBV19
J: TRBJ1-1
size: .
length: 14
D: TRBD1
DNA: TGTGCCAGTAGTTCCGGGACAGGGGACACTGAAGCTTTCTTT
CDR3: CASSSGTGDTEAFF

V: TRBV7-3
J: TRBJ2-2
size: .
length: 14
D: TRBD2
DNA: TGTGCCAGCAGCCTAGGGACTAGCGGGGGAGAGCTGTTTTTT
CDR3: CASSLGTSGGELFF

V: TRBV5-4
J: TRBJ2-6
size: .
length: 16
D: .
DNA: TGTGCCAGCAGCCTTGGACAAGACTCTGGGGCCAACGTCCTGACTTTC
CDR3: CASSLGQDSGANVLTF

V: TRBV3-1/TRBV3-2
J: TRBJ2-2
size: .
length: 16
D: .
DNA: TGTGCCAGCAGCCAAGTAACGTGGGGAGACACCGGGGAGCTGTTTTTT
CDR3: CASSQVTWGDTGELFF

V: TRBV6-2/TRBV6-3
J: TRBJ1-6
size: .
length: 17
D: TRBD1
DNA: TGTGCCAGCAGTCGGACAGGGCTGGGCTTTGGTAATTCACCCCTCCACTTT
CDR3: CASSRTGLGFGNSPLHF

V: TRBV23-1
J: TRBJ1-6
size: .
length: 15
D: .
DNA: TGCGCCAGCGCCCGTCGGATGGGGCATAATTCACCCCTCCACTTT
CDR3: CASARRMGHNSPLHF

V: TRBV2
J: TRBJ2-5
size: .
length: 15
D: .
DNA: TGTGCCAGCACACCTATACCCCAGGGGCAAGAGACCCAGTACTTC
CDR3: CASTPIPQGQETQYF

V: TRBV19
J: TRBJ2-6
size: .
length: 15
D: TRBD1
DNA: TGTGCCAGCGGGACAGGACGCTCTGGGGCCAACGTCCTGACTTTC
CDR3: CASGTGRSGANVLTF

V: TRBV19
J: TRBJ2-1
size: .
length: 14
D: TRBD1
DNA: TGTGCCAGTAGTGTAACAGGGGCCCGGAATGAGCAGTTCTTC
CDR3: CASSVTGARNEQFF

V: TRBV5-4
J: TRBJ2-1
size: once
length: 15
D: TRBD2
DNA: TGTGCCACGACCCCCCCGTTTGGGGGGGGCAATGAGCAGTTCTTC
CDR3: CATTPPFGGGNEQFF

V: TRBV7-2
J: TRBJ1-2
size: .
length: 14
D: .
DNA: TGTGCCAGCAGCATTAAGACTTATTCCTATGGCTACACCTTC
CDR3: CASSIKTYSYGYTF

V: TRBV30
J: TRBJ2-7
size: .
length: 14
D: .
DNA: TGTGCCTGGAGTGGGGCTCTGGGTGTCCACGAGCAGTACTTC
CDR3: CAWSGALGVHEQYF

V: TRBV18
J: TRBJ1-2
size: .
length: 14
D: .
DNA: TGTGCCAGCTCACCAGAGACAGCGTCCTATGGCTACACCTTC
CDR3: CASSPETASYGYTF

V: TRBV4-2
J: TRBJ1-5
size: .
length: 15
D: .
DNA: TGTGCCAGCAGCCAGACAGGATATAGCAATCAGCCCCAGCATTTT
CDR3: CASSQTGYSNQPQHF

V: TRBV27
J: TRBJ1-1
size: .
length: 13
D: TRBD1
DNA: TGTGCCAGCAGTAGGAACAGGGGGACTGAAGCTTTCTTT
CDR3: CASSRNRGTEAFF

V: TRBV30
J: TRBJ1-2
size: .
length: 13
D: .
DNA: TGTGCCTGGAGTCGCGACAGATCTGATGGCTACACCTTC
CDR3: CAWSRDRSDGYTF

V: TRBV6-2/TRBV6-3
J: TRBJ1-5
size: .
length: 15
D: TRBD1
DNA: TGTGCCAGCAGTCCCGGGACAGGGGTGTCTCAGCCCCAGCATTTT
CDR3: CASSPGTGVSQPQHF

V: TRBV6-4
J: TRBJ1-3
size: .
length: 15
D: .
DNA: TGTGCCAGCACTAAGGACAAGTTCTCTGGAAACACCATATATTTT
CDR3: CASTKDKFSGNTIYF

V: TRBV9
J: TRBJ1-5
size: .
length: 14
D: .
DNA: TGTGCCAGCAGCGTAGGAGGGTATCAGCAGCCCCAGCATTTT
CDR3: CASSVGGYQQPQHF

V: TRBV18
J: TRBJ2-3
size: .
length: 14
D: .
DNA: TGTGCCAGCTCACCCAGGGGGGGCACAGATACGCAGTATTTT
CDR3: CASSPRGGTDTQYF

V: TRBV27
J: TRBJ1-1
size: .
length: 18
D: .
DNA: TGTGCCAGCAGTTTAATGGCAGGCTCTGAATGGTTGAACACTGAAGCTTTCTTT
CDR3: CASSLMAGSEWLNTEAFF

V: TRBV7-9
J: TRBJ1-2
size: .
length: 14
D: .
DNA: TGTGCCAGCAGCAGCCTGACGGGAAACTATGGCTACACCTTC
CDR3: CASSSLTGNYGYTF

V: TRBV3-1/TRBV3-2
J: TRBJ1-5
size: .
length: 16
D: .
DNA: TGTGCCAGCAGCCAAGACCCCCCGCGGGAGGGCCAGCCCCAGCATTTT
CDR3: CASSQDPPREGQPQHF

V: TRBV6-5
J: TRBJ1-1
size: few
length: 12
D: .
DNA: TGTGCCAGCATGGGCCCTGGGACTGAAGCTTTCTTT
CDR3: CASMGPGTEAFF

V: TRBV19
J: TRBJ1-1
size: .
length: 14
D: TRBD1
DNA: TGTGCCAGTAGTTTACCAGGGGGCCCCACTGAAGCTTTCTTT
CDR3: CASSLPGGPTEAFF

V: TRBV7-9
J: TRBJ1-1
size: .
length: 12
D: .
DNA: TGTGCCAGCAGTTTTGTCAATACGGGAGCTTTCTTT
CDR3: CASSFVNTGAFF

V: TRBV19
J: TRBJ2-7
size: .
length: 14
D: .
DNA: TGTGCCAGTAGTTCAGTCCTAGGATTCTACGAGCAGTACTTC
CDR3: CASSSVLGFYEQYF